These T cell receptor beta chains were read from a single sample in a study of shared clonotypes between healthy human individuals. Only in-frame clones appear in the TCRdb table, and some are missing; sequencing was by immunoSEQ multiplex PCR. The sample holds about 2.1 million clones, roughly 95% seen once. The sequencing sample was made of naive CD8+ T cells from PBMCs. These TCRs come from a man aged 18 to 30 in good health. Some clones in this sample may be carry-over from other donors' samples. Each CDR3 is given with its conserved first and last residue.

j_call cdr3_length v_call cdr3_aa
TRBJ2-7 14 TRBV11-2 CASSLIAGAYEQYF
TRBJ2-3 17 TRBV10-2 CASSEPRTGLSTDTQYF
TRBJ2-7 14 TRBV7-6 CASSLGQGAYEQYF
TRBJ2-3 17 TRBV27 CASSLLFRTGSTDTQYF
TRBJ1-5 17 TRBV27 CASSAYIDAIGNQPQHF
TRBJ1-1 13 TRBV7-6 CASSLADDTEAFF
TRBJ2-1 14 TRBV9 CASSVDGAYNEQFF
TRBJ1-2 12 TRBV7-2 CASSFDIYGYTF
TRBJ1-2 13 TRBV28 CASSWDRDYGYTF
TRBJ2-5 15 TRBV7-6 CASSPGTSGSGTQYF
TRBJ1-1 14 TRBV27 CASSQTYRGGDAFF
TRBJ2-5 13 TRBV13 CASTPRGPETQYF
TRBJ2-7 15 TRBV9 CASSPTGAAYYEQYF
TRBJ2-7 16 TRBV27 CASSRSLDRELYEQYF
TRBJ2-5 13 TRBV30 CAWNGGPKETQYF
TRBJ2-3 13 TRBV6-6 CASSYGSSDTQYF
TRBJ1-1 14 TRBV4-1 CASSLSGAHTEAFF
TRBJ1-1 16 TRBV7-6 CASSLEWRRANTEAFF
TRBJ1-1 13 TRBV6-4 CASSFTANTEAFF
TRBJ2-7 14 TRBV28 CASSSAGNSYEQYF
TRBJ2-7 14 TRBV4-1 CASSHTGVSYEQYF
TRBJ1-2 13 TRBV29-1 CSVVGGADYGYTF
TRBJ1-5 14 TRBV5-6 CASSLSGGGQPQHF
TRBJ2-4 17 TRBV27 CASSPVGLAGLSNIQYF
TRBJ2-3 13 TRBV6-5 CASSFAFTDTQYF
TRBJ2-7 17 TRBV7-2 CASSPPLQQVLFPEQYF
TRBJ1-1 14 TRBV19 CASSILPLNTEAFF
TRBJ1-2 14 TRBV5-1 CASSPRLGNYGYTF
TRBJ2-3 16 TRBV28 CASSLGPSGVGRSQYF
TRBJ2-3 14 TRBV29-1 CSLDRGFSTDTQYF
TRBJ2-5 14 TRBV2 CASSERRVQETQYF